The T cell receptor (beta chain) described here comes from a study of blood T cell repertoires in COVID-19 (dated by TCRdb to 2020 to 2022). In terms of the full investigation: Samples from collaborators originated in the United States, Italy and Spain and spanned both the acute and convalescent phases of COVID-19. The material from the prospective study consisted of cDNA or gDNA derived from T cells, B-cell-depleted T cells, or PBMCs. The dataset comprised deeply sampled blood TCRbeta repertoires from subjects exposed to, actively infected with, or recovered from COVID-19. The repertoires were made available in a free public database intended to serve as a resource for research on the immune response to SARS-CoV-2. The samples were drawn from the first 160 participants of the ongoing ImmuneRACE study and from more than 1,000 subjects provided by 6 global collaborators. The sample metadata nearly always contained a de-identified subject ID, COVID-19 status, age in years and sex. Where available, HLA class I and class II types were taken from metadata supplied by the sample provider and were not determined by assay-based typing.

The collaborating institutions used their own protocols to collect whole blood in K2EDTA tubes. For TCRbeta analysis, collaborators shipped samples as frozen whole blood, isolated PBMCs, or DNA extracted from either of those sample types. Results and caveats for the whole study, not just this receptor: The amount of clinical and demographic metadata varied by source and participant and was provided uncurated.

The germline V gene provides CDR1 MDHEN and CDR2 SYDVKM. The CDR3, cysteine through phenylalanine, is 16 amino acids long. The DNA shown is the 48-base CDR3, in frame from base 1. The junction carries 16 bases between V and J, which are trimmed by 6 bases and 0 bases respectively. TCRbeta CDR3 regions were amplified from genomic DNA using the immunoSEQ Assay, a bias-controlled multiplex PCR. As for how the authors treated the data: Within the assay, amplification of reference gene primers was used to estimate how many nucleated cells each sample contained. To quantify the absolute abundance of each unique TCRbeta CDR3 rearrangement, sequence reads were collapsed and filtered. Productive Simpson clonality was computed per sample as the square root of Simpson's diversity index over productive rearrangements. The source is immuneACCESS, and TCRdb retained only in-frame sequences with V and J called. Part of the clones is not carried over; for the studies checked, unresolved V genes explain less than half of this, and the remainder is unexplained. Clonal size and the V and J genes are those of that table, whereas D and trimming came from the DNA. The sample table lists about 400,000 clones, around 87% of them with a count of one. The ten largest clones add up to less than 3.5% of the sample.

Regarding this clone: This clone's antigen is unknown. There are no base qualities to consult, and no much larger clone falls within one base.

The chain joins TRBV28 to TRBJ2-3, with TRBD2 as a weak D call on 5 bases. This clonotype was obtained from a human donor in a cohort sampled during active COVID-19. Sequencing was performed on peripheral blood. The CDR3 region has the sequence CASSPRAVHSTDTQYF. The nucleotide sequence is TGTGCCAGCAGCCCGAGGGCAGTCCATAGCACAGATACGCAGTATTTT.